Shown below are 18 T cell receptor beta chains from a single sample sequenced in a study of tumor-infiltrating lymphocytes in primary liver carcinoma. Starting material for RNA and DNA co-extraction consisted of about 17-34 mg of unsorted bulk tissue. With 400 to 550 ng total RNA as template and a constant-region primer, TCR beta cDNA was made. It was through three nested multiplex PCR rounds of slightly modified ARM-PCR that TCR beta libraries arose. Use of TRBV1-TRBV30 forward primers with a C-beta reverse primer characterized the first two PCR rounds, which lasted around 9 cycles each. TCRdb analysed the multiplex PCR reads with MiXCR anew, one entry per CDR3 protein. Of approximately 190,000 distinct CDR3 sequences in the sample, around four fifths are singletons; the top ten hold about a sixth. Sequencing was performed on tumor tissue from primary liver carcinoma. Every receptor here comes from a man aged 35-49 years with primary liver carcinoma and hepatitis B virus infection.

Comment on this clonotype: With a much larger clone just one base away, this may be a read error. The rearrangement uses TRBV7-9 and TRBJ1-2; 7 positions match TRBD1. After removal of 7 bases from V and 8 bases from J, the junction contained 7 bases not matched to a gene. The CDR3 is 12 amino acids. Germline CDR1 reads SEHNR; CDR2 reads FQNEAQ (reference sequence). The CDR3 nucleotides read TGTGCCAGCAACTTCCAGGGGGAGGGCTACACCTTC. This gives the protein CASNFQGEGYTF. Together with reference TRBV7-9 and TRBJ1-2, the CDR3 gives the full variable domain: DTGVSQNPRHKITKRGQNVTFRCDPISEHNRLYWYRQTLGQGPEFLTYFQNEAQLEKSRLLSDRFSAERPKGSFSTLEIQRTEQGDSAMYLCASNFQGEGYTFGSGTRLTVV.

Of note for this clonotype: The junction shows a germline mismatch at one end, possibly a read error. The DNA of the CDR3 is TGTGGCCGCAGCTTTCCCGGGACTAGTGGGACCAAAAACATCCAGTACTTC. Translated, it gives CGRSFPGTSGTKNIQYF. J is TRBJ2-4 and V is TRBV11-1; the match to TRBD2 covers 8 bases. This CDR3 is 17 amino acids long. Germline CDR1 SGHAT, CDR2 FQDESV (reference sequence). The entire variable domain, with the rest obtained from reference TRBV11-1 and TRBJ2-4, is as follows: EAEVAQSPRYKITEKSQAVAFWCDPISGHATLYWYRQILGQGPELLVQFQDESVVDDSQLPKDRFSAERLKGVDSTLKIQPAELGDSAMYLCGRSFPGTSGTKNIQYFGAGTRLSVL.

As regards this clonotype: A read error is likely, as this CDR3 ends without the conserved phenylalanine or tryptophan. This chain links TRBV11-2 with TRBJ2-7, with D tentatively TRBD1 or TRBD2 (6 bases each). Germline CDR1 reads SGHAT; CDR2 reads FQNNGV. The length of the CDR3 is 12 residues. The CDR3 DNA is TGTGTCAGCAGTCCCGGGGGCTACGAACAGTACTAC. Protein: CVSSPGGYEQYY.

In regard to this clonotype: A read error may produce the germline difference seen at one junction end. The chain links TRBV5-1 to TRBJ2-1; tentative D call: TRBD2 (6 bases). Germline CDR1 reads SGHRS; CDR2 reads YFSETQ. There are 17 residues in the CDR3. CDR3: CTSSLSLLEGGFYEQFF. The DNA for the CDR3 is TGCACCAGCAGCTTATCCCTACTAGAGGGAGGTTTTTATGAGCAGTTCTTC.

A remark on this clonotype: A much larger clone lies a single base off, so this may be a read error. The chain uses TRBV11-2 and TRBJ2-1, with TRBD1 as a possible D gene (6 bases). Per the germline V gene, CDR1 is SGHAT and CDR2 is FQNNGV. V gave up 0 bases and J gave up 7 bases, with 7 bases separating them. CDR3 size: 13 residues. This CDR3 is CASSLDQGNEQFF. The CDR3 DNA is TGTGCCAGCAGCTTAGATCAGGGGAATGAGCAGTTCTTC. The full variable domain, its missing parts supplied by reference TRBV11-2 and TRBJ2-1, is EAGVAQSPRYKIIEKRQSVAFWCNPISGHATLYWYQQILGQGPKLLIQFQNNGVVDDSQLPKDRFSAERLKGVDSTLKIQPAKLEDSAVYLCASSLDQGNEQFFGPGTRLTVL.

V and J are TRBV6-5 and TRBJ2-7; 7 positions match TRBD2. From germline, CDR1 is MNHEY and CDR2 SVGAGI. The CDR3 is made up of 13 amino acids. V trimming: 8 bases; J trimming: 3 bases; junction bases outside the gene matches: 7. The CDR3 spells CASGTSGGYEQYF. Here the CDR3 DNA reads TGTGCCAGCGGCACATCGGGGGGCTACGAGCAGTACTTC.

For this clonotype: Since the CDR3 does not end with the conserved phenylalanine or tryptophan, this likely comes from a read error. It is unclear where the CDR3 begins or ends on the DNA, so no DNA is shown, and the CDR3 is as TCRdb lists it. The chain uses TRBV29-1 and TRBJ2-7; the DNA was not used to check the table's D call, TRBD1. The CDR3 comprises 14 residues, both ends counted. Germline loops: CDR1 SQVTM, CDR2 ANQGSEA. CDR3 loop: CSVETGHPTYEQYL.

In its sample, this clonotype was seen a few times. The junction differs from germline at one of its ends, possibly a read error. The rearrangement links TRBV6-2 or TRBV6-3 to TRBJ2-1; D uncertain. In germline, CDR1 is MNHEY, CDR2 SVGEGT. The CDR3 contains 15 residues. CDR3 in amino acids: CTSSYEIVDYNEQFF. The CDR3 region has the DNA TGTACCAGCAGTTATGAGATCGTTGACTACAATGAGCAGTTCTTC.

This clonotype was counted a few times. One end of the junction is discordant with germline, which a read error may explain. CDR3 sequence reads: CASRNSGNSYNEQFF. The CDR3 DNA reads TGTGCCAGCAGAAATAGCGGGAACTCCTACAATGAGCAGTTTTTC. The J gene is TRBJ2-1, the V gene TRBV28; the match to TRBD2 covers 8 bases. Germline V gives CDR1 MDHEN, CDR2 SYDVKM. This CDR3 has 15 residues.

A note on this clonotype: As the CDR3 is not closed by the conserved phenylalanine or tryptophan, this likely results from a read error. The CDR3 here is CSSSLIAGGDQTQYS. Here the CDR3 DNA reads TGCTCCAGCAGCTTGATAGCGGGAGGGGACCAGACCCAGTACTCC. V usage is TRBV5-1 and J usage is TRBJ2-5; TRBD2 agrees at 11 bases. CDR1 is SGHRS, CDR2 YFSETQ, per germline. The CDR3 runs to 15 residues.

The CDR3, as DNA: TGTGACAGTAGCTCTGGAGGTATGGGCTACACCTTC. Protein sequence: CDSSSGGMGYTF. This chain links TRBV12-3 or TRBV12-4 with TRBJ1-2; no firm D call. This CDR3 region has 12 residues.

The chain combines TRBV29-1 with TRBJ2-2; unclear D gene. Between the trimmed V and J ends, which lost 2 bases and 5 bases, there was a span of 15 bases. The CDR3 is made up of 15 amino acids. Germline V gives CDR1 SQVTM, CDR2 ANQGSEA. CDR3 region: CSVEITDKRTGELFF. As DNA, the CDR3 is TGCAGCGTTGAAATTACAGACAAAAGGACCGGGGAGCTGTTTTTT.

Worth noting for this clonotype: The junction differs from germline at one of its ends, possibly a read error. The chain employs TRBV6-5 and TRBJ1-2; the D gene is possibly TRBD1 (5 bases). Germline V gives CDR1 MNHEY, CDR2 SVGAGI. This CDR3 spans 14 amino acids. Here the CDR3 reads CASSPPSWGYGYTF. The DNA for the CDR3 is TGTGCCAGCAGTCCTCCTTCATGGGGCTATGGCTATACCTTT.

V is TRBV5-5 and J is TRBJ1-6, with D unresolved. The germline V and J ends were trimmed by 1 base and 7 bases, with 6 bases remaining between them. Germline CDR1 SGHKS, CDR2 YYEKEE (reference sequence). The CDR3 extends over 13 amino acids. The CDR3 nucleotides are TGTGCCAGCAGCTTGCGAGACAATTCACCCCTCCACTTT. Its protein product is CASSLRDNSPLHF.

With regard to this clonotype: With a much larger clone just one base away, this may be a read error. The genes are TRBV13 and TRBJ1-2; D is perhaps TRBD1 (6 bases). The CDR3 extends over 14 amino acids. Per the germline V gene, CDR1 is PRHDT and CDR2 is FYEKMQ (reference sequence). The CDR3 spells CDSSPRTGIYGYTF. CDR3 coding DNA: TGTGACAGCAGCCCTCGAACAGGGATCTATGGCTACACCTTC. The complete variable domain, with remaining parts taken from reference TRBV13 and TRBJ1-2, reads AAGVIQSPRHLIKEKRETATLKCYPIPRHDTVYWYQQGPGQDPQFLISFYEKMQSDKGSIPDRFSAQQFSDYHSELNMSSLELGDSALYFCDSSPRTGIYGYTFGSGTRLTVV.

As to this clonotype: Compared with germline, one end of the junction differs, possibly owing to a read error. The gene calls are TRBV5-8 and TRBJ2-1; D not resolved. Germline CDR1 is SGHTS and CDR2 is YDEGEE. The CDR3 spans 15 residues. The CDR3 DNA follows: TGTGTCAGCAGCCCCTCAGTGATGGCAGGCTATGAGCAGTTCTTC. Residues: CVSSPSVMAGYEQFF.

Details on this clonotype: The junction and the germline gene differ at one end; a read error may be behind it. This rearrangement joins TRBV11-1 to TRBJ2-3; possibly TRBD1 for D (5 bases). This CDR3 has 13 amino acids. Per the germline V gene, CDR1 is SGHAT and CDR2 is FQDESV (reference sequence). The CDR3 sequence: CASSFIGTGKQYF. Written as DNA, the CDR3 is TGTGCCAGCAGCTTTATTGGTACAGGTAAGCAGTATTTC.

About this clonotype itself: A read error may be the cause here, since a much bigger clone is one base away. The chain recombines TRBV5-1 with TRBJ2-3; 11 bases match TRBD2. Germline assignment: CDR1 SGHRS and CDR2 YFSETQ. Losses at the gene ends were 4 bases for V and 2 bases for J; bases not matched to a gene: 3. This CDR3 is 15 amino acids long. The CDR3 nucleotides read TGCGCCAGCAGCCCGGGACTAGCGGTCACAGATACGCAGTATTTT. Its protein is CASSPGLAVTDTQYF.